This record covers a single T cell receptor beta chain. Its cognate antigen is unknown. The V gene's germline CDR1 is MDHEN and CDR2 SYDVKM. The CDR3 runs to 16 residues. Losses at the gene ends were 3 bases for V and 12 bases for J; bases not matched to a gene: 13. Profiling relied on immunoSEQ multiplex PCR, and the TCRdb table lists in-frame clones only, not all of them. Of some 260,000 clones listed, approximately 84% are singletons. The sample comes from a study of cytomegalovirus exposure and HLA in healthy donors. Study-level points and caveats: It was 150 or so TCR beta chains that were listed as cytomegalovirus-associated. Subsequent analysis revealed that first-cohort TCR clusters tended to co-occur in the 110 or so validation repertoires.

The clonotype originates from a man aged 18 to 30 in good health and CMV-seropositive. The chain has TRBV28 and TRBJ2-1; TRBD2 agrees at 11 bases. Material for sequencing was PBMCs. The CDR3 region is CASSFRITSGSLRQFF. CDR3 nucleotides: TGTGCCAGCAGTTTCCGGATTACTAGCGGGAGTTTGCGGCAGTTCTTC.